This paragraph reports one TCR beta chain. Its antigen is unknown. One base away there is no much larger clone; base qualities are not given. Healthy HIV-negative adults with no recently reported acute infections or vaccinations were included as donors. Every donor was a Caucasian adult living in Nashville, Tennessee, USA. Magnetic negative selection was used to enrich CD4+ T cells, after which naive cells were positively selected on CD45RA and the negative fraction became the memory subset. After blood collection by leukapheresis, PBMCs were isolated using Ficoll-Histopaque density gradient centrifugation and then cryopreserved in the vapor phase of liquid nitrogen. Purity and quantity of every magnetically sorted T cell population were checked by analytical flow cytometry. From each sorted fraction, genomic DNA was isolated and quantified by UV absorbance on a Nanodrop 2000c. This sample was taken from a study of shared clonotypes between healthy human individuals (dated by TCRdb to 2020 to 2022). Concerning the study at large: A couple of women and a few men aged 18 to 49 years were included in the cohort. For each donor, three plates each were used for CD4 naive and CD4 memory, two plates were used for CD8 naive, and one plate was used for CD8 memory. The study deeply sequenced blood TCR repertoires of about 5 healthy adults to estimate repertoire size and the extent of clonotype sharing between individuals. Different laboratories and diverse techniques were used to prepare libraries and sequence TCR repertoires, to increase sequencing depth and limit assay-specific biases. Leukapheresis yielded between about 0.85 and 10 billion PBMCs per donor.

From the cysteine up to the phenylalanine, the CDR3 has a length of 14 residues. Left in the record is the CDR3 DNA by itself, 42 bases read in frame from the first base. From the germline V gene (reference sequence), CDR1 is MNHEY and CDR2 is SMNVEV. Deletion took 3 bases off V and 5 bases off J, with a span of 14 bases between the germline ends. Using the deep immunoSEQ assay, TCR CDR3 regions were amplified from genomic DNA by multiplex PCR. For each cell subset, the extracted genomic DNA was distributed evenly across all wells of several immunoSEQ 96-well plates, and each plate served as one replicate. For sorted subsets, about 210 ng of genomic DNA, equivalent to 30,000 or so T cell genomes, went into each replicate PCR. Purified libraries were quantified with a Qubit 3.0 fluorometer, sized on a Bioanalyzer 2100, and re-quantified with the KAPA Library Quantification kit. Every immunoSEQ 96-well plate was sequenced on a separate single-read 150-cycle Illumina NextSeq 550 flow cell. Turning to the authors' computational methods: The immunoSEQ output contained only junctional sequences without quality scores, so filtering could not match that applied to full-length reads. Sequences were annotated with PyIR, a Python wrapper for IgBLAST v1.9, using IMGT germline references to assign V/J genes and CDR3. Reads were removed for weak V/J assignments (E-value above 1e-6), missing CDR3, stop codons, out-of-frame junctions, or ambiguous translated residues. V3J clonotypes were defined by identical inferred V gene, J gene, and CDR3 amino acid sequence. Percentage overlap between repertoires was calculated by dividing the number of shared unique clonotypes by the size of the smaller repertoire. RTK rarefaction, the Chao1 estimator, and Recon v2.1 estimates of unobserved clonotypes were used to assess repertoire richness. For all TCRbeta clonotypes obtained by the gDNA method from a few donors, generation probabilities were computed with OLGA. TCRdb limited this immuneACCESS table to in-frame rearrangements with V and J called. A share of clones is missing; checked studies link under half to unresolved V genes, and the rest is unexplained. V and J calls and clone size are as listed in that table; D and trimming were resolved from the DNA. Here the sample has roughly 680,000 clones; roughly 72% occur a single time. More than 1.5% of the sample comes from the top ten.

Summary of the overall study and its limitations: Clonotypes shared by all four sorted-subset donors showed higher generation probabilities than non-shared clonotypes. Larger estimated clonotype richness was generally found for naive subsets than for memory subsets. Because the study included only a small number of donors, the genetic and exposure-history diversity represented was limited. Across four donors, approximately 4.6% of naive CD4, roughly 3.5% of naive CD8, about 2.3% of memory CD4, and approximately 0.4% of memory CD8 clonotypes were shared. Pairwise subsampling led to the expectation that sequencing depth would affect the degree of clonotype sharing among donors. Sampling was restricted to blood, and TCR repertoires in tissue are likely to differ from TCR repertoires in blood. Rarefaction of sorted-subset datasets indicated incomplete sequencing despite the large sequencing depth.

This clonotype originated in a woman aged 30 to 39 in good health. Recombination linked TRBV27 to TRBJ2-7; there is no confident call for the D gene. What was sequenced was memory CD4+ T cells sorted from blood. The sample's cell subset or site, from its label and the paper: CD45RA-negative fraction. Read as DNA, the sequence is TGTGCCAGCAGTTTCGTTAGGTCAAGGGACGAGCAGTACTTC. This codes for CASSFVRSRDEQYF.